Each of the 12 T cell receptor beta chains below was sequenced from the same sample in a study of cytomegalovirus exposure and HLA in healthy donors (dated by TCRdb to the late 2010s). The library was prepared using the immunoSEQ multiplex PCR assay. The multiplex PCR relied on a mix of 60 forward primers for TCR Vbeta segments and 13 reverse primers for TCR Jbeta segments. In TCRdb, the immuneACCESS table is reduced to in-frame sequences with V and J assigned. These tables do not hold every clone; where another copy was compared, an unresolved V gene accounts for under half, and the others remain unexplained. This sample's records show around 52,000 clones. Around 10% of the sample is held by the ten biggest clonotypes. The sequenced sample was PBMCs. The source of these receptors is a woman between 50 and 59 years old in good health and CMV-seropositive.

The genes are TRBV20-1 and TRBJ2-5; 7 bases map to TRBD1. The V gene end was trimmed by 5 bases and the J gene end by 9 bases; junction bases not matched to a gene: 6. Per the germline V gene, CDR1 is DFQATT and CDR2 is SNEGSKA (reference sequence). This CDR3 spans 11 amino acids. The CDR3 sequence: CSARQGTAQYF. CDR3 coding DNA: TGCAGTGCTCGACAGGGAACGGCCCAGTACTTC.

CDR3 bases: TGTGCCAGCCTTTCGACAGGCTCCTACGAGCAGTACTTC. Protein sequence: CASLSTGSYEQYF. The chain is built from TRBV11-2 and TRBJ2-7, with a tentative D call TRBD1 (6 bases). Deletions cut 8 bases from V and 0 bases from J, with 11 bases between. The CDR3 totals 13 residues. Germline CDR1 is SGHAT and CDR2 is FQNNGV.

CDR3 amino acids: CASSYVGTGKGNTEAFF. In DNA, the CDR3 is TGTGCCAGCAGTTATGTCGGGACAGGGAAGGGGAACACTGAAGCTTTCTTT. The chain recombines TRBV27 with TRBJ1-1; TRBD1 matches at 9 bases. V was pared by 4 bases and J by 1 base, with 10 bases of the junction left unmatched. Looked up from germline, CDR1 is MNHEY and CDR2 is SMNVEV (reference sequence). The CDR3 covers 17 residues.

The genes are TRBV7-9 and TRBJ1-1; unclear D gene. Trimming removed 1 base at V and 11 bases at J, with 14 bases between. CDR3 length: 13 amino acids. Germline-derived CDR1 and CDR2 are SEHNR and FQNEAQ (reference sequence). CDR3 DNA: TGTGCCAGCAGCTTAGGAGGATATCAACTCGCTTTCTTT. This codes for CASSLGGYQLAFF.

This chain joins TRBV4-3 and TRBJ2-5; 11 nucleotides match TRBD1. Germline assignment: CDR1 LGHNA and CDR2 YSLEER. V shed 1 base and J 4 bases; nucleotides not matched to a gene: 2. The CDR3 extends over 15 amino acids. The CDR3 nucleotides read TGCGCCAGCAGCCAAGGGGGGACAGGGGGAGAGACCCAGTACTTC. Translated: CASSQGGTGGETQYF.

This chain connects TRBV7-9 to TRBJ2-6; D may be TRBD1 (6 bases). The CDR3 is made up of 15 amino acids. The germline V gene encodes CDR1 SEHNR and CDR2 FQNEAQ (reference sequence). Trimming took off 4 bases at V and 2 bases at J, with 9 bases between the two ends. CDR3 sequence (DNA): TGTGCCAGCAGCTCAGGGGATCCTGGGGCCAACGTCCTGACTTTC. Encoded protein: CASSSGDPGANVLTF. The full variable domain, completed using reference TRBV7-9 and TRBJ2-6, is DTGVSQNPRHKITKRGQNVTFRCDPISEHNRLYWYRQTLGQGPEFLTYFQNEAQLEKSRLLSDRFSAERPKGSFSTLEIQRTEQGDSAMYLCASSSGDPGANVLTFGAGSRLTVL.

The chain links TRBV28 to TRBJ2-7, with TRBD2 identical over 8 bases. V trimming: 6 bases; J trimming: 4 bases; junction bases outside the gene matches: 5. Germline V CDR1 and CDR2: MDHEN, SYDVKM. This CDR3 has 13 residues. The CDR3 coding sequence is TGTGCCAGCAGAAGAACTAGCGGATACGAGCAGTACTTC. This gives the protein CASRRTSGYEQYF.

The chain carries TRBV7-2 and TRBJ1-1; the D gene is possibly TRBD1 (5 bases). Trimming took off 0 bases at V and 2 bases at J, with 10 bases between the two ends. The CDR3 has 15 amino acids. Germline V CDR1 and CDR2: SGHTA, FQGNSA. The CDR3, as DNA: TGTGCCAGCAGCTTAGCCCCGACAGTTAACACTGAAGCTTTCTTT. The encoded protein is CASSLAPTVNTEAFF.

The chain links TRBV4-3 to TRBJ2-7; 9 bases are shared with TRBD2. Germline-derived CDR1 and CDR2 are LGHNA and YSLEER. The junction had 13 bases not matched to a gene; V was cut back by 0 bases and J by 7 bases. The CDR3 consists of 17 residues. The CDR3 reads CASSQDPGGGAGREQYF. CDR3 nucleotides: TGCGCCAGCAGCCAAGATCCTGGCGGGGGGGCGGGAAGAGAGCAGTACTTC.

The J gene is TRBJ1-5, the V gene TRBV6-4, with D perhaps TRBD1 (5 bases). Germline lookup yields CDR1 MRHNA and CDR2 SNTAGT. This CDR3 region has 14 residues. The germline V and J ends were trimmed by 3 bases and 5 bases, with 11 bases remaining between them. The CDR3 DNA follows: TGTGCCAGCAGTGATGCGGGGGGTCATCAGCCCCAGCATTTT. It is translated as CASSDAGGHQPQHF.

The chain carries TRBV6-1 and TRBJ2-7; no clear D. CDR1 MNHNS and CDR2 SASEGT come from the germline V gene. V lost 3 bases and J 3 bases, leaving 12 bases between the germline ends. The CDR3 spans 14 residues. Here the CDR3 reads CASSEQLTFYEQYF. CDR3 DNA: TGTGCCAGCAGTGAGCAGTTAACGTTCTACGAGCAGTACTTC.

The rearrangement links TRBV6-5 to TRBJ2-1; TRBD2 matches 14 bases. The V and J ends lost 6 bases and 8 bases, in that order; junction bases with no gene match: 6. The length of the CDR3 is 15 residues. Looked up from germline, CDR1 is MNHEY and CDR2 is SVGAGI. CDR3 DNA sequence: TGTGCCAGCAGCAGACTAGCGGGGGGGCGGGATGAGCAGTTCTTC. The encoded protein is CASSRLAGGRDEQFF.